This TCR beta chain was recorded in a study of kidney transplant recipient with SARS-CoV-2 infection. The CDR3 is 13 amino acids. Germline CDR1 is GTSNPN and CDR2 is SVGIG (reference sequence). TCRdb ran MiXCR on the reads and lists one entry per CDR3 protein. Counted here are fewer than 250,000 distinct CDR3 sequences, less than 35% occurring once; the ten biggest clones make up roughly 7.3%. The source material was a blood sample, sampled at baseline and on day 111 from a kidney transplant recipient. The TCR was taken from a male patient in his 30s who had COVID-19 and was a kidney transplant recipient. Some T cells may have come from the graft donor. The chain links TRBV30 to TRBJ2-2; 7 bases align to TRBD2. The CDR3 loop is CALRDYYAGELFF. The CDR3 DNA sequence: TGTGCGCTCAGGGACTATTACGCCGGGGAGCTGTTTTTT.